The present entry profiles one T cell receptor beta chain with its context. They ran version v3.0 of the immunoSEQ assay at survey level. The data were produced by immunoSEQ multiplex PCR, yet TCRdb's version contains in-frame clones alone and is incomplete. The table has some 25,000 clones, about 86% seen once; the top ten hold less than 6.5%. The data derive from a study of long-term antiretroviral therapy in people with HIV. The CDR3 has 13 amino acids. The germline gives CDR1 SGHRS, CDR2 YFSETQ. V lost 0 bases and J lost 8, with 11 bases in between. Sequences were derived from unsorted PBMCs, sampled around 4.5 years after starting antiretroviral therapy. The receptor was derived from a man aged 25 to 40 with HIV. The chain uses TRBV5-1 and TRBJ1-2, with D maybe TRBD1 (5 bases). The DNA for the CDR3 is TGCGCCAGCAGCTTGGTAGGGGAGAGCGGCTACACCTTC. Translation: CASSLVGESGYTF. Together with reference TRBV5-1 and TRBJ1-2, the CDR3 gives the full variable domain: KAGVTQTPRYLIKTRGQQVTLSCSPISGHRSVSWYQQTPGQGLQFLFEYFSETQRNKGNFPGRFSGRQFSNSRSEMNVSTLELGDSALYLCASSLVGESGYTFGSGTRLTVV.